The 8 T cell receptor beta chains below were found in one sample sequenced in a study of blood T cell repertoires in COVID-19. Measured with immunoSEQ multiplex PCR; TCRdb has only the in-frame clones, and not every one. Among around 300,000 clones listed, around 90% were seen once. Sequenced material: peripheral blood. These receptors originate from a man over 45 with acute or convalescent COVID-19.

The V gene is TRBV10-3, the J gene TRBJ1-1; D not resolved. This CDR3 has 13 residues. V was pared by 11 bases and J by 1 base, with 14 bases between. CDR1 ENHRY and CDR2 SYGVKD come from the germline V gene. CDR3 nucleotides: TGTGCCGCCGGACGGGAGGGGAACACTGAAGCTTTCTTT. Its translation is CAAGREGNTEAFF.

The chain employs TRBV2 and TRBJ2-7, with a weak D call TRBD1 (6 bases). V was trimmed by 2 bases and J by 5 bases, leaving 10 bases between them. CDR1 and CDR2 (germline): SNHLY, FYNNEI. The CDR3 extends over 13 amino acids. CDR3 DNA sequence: TGTGCCAGCAGTGAAAACAGGGCCCACGAGCAGTACTTC. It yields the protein CASSENRAHEQYF.

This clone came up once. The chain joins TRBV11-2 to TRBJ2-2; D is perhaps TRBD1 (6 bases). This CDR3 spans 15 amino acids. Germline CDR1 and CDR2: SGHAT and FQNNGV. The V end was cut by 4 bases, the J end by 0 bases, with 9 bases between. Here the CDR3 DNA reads TGTGCCAGCAGCTCTCACAGGGCGAACACCGGGGAGCTGTTTTTT. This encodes CASSSHRANTGELFF.

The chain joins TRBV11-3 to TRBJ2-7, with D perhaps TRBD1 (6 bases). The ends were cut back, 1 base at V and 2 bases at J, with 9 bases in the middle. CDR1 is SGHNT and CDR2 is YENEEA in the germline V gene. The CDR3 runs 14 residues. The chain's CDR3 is CASSLAGDTYEQYF. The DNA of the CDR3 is TGTGCCAGCAGCTTAGCCGGGGACACCTACGAGCAGTACTTC.

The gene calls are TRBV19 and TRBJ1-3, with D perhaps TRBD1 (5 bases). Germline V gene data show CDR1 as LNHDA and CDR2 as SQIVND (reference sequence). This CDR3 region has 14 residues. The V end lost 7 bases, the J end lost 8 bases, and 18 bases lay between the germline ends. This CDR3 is CASTPLGRRDTIYF. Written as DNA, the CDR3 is TGTGCCAGTACACCTCTGGGGCGGAGAGACACCATATATTTT.

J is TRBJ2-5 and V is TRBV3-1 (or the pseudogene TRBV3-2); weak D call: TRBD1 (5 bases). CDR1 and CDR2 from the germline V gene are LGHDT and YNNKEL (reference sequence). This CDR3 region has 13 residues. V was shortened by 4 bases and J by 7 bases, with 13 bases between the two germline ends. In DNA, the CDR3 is TGTGCCAGCAGCCCTTCATGGGGCTGGACCCAGTACTTC. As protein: CASSPSWGWTQYF.

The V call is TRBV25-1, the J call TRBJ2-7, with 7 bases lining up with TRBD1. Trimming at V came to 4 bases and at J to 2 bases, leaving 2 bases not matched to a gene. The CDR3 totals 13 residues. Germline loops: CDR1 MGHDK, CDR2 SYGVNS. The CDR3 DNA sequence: TGTGCCAGCAGTGTAGGGACAGCCTACGAGCAGTACTTC. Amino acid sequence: CASSVGTAYEQYF.

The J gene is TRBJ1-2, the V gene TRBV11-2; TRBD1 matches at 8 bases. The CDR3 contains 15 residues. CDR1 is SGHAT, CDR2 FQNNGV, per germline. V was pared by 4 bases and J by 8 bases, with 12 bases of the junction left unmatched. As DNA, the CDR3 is TGTGCCAGCAGCTCGCTTTCCGGGACAGGAGTGGGCTACACCTTC. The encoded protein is CASSSLSGTGVGYTF.